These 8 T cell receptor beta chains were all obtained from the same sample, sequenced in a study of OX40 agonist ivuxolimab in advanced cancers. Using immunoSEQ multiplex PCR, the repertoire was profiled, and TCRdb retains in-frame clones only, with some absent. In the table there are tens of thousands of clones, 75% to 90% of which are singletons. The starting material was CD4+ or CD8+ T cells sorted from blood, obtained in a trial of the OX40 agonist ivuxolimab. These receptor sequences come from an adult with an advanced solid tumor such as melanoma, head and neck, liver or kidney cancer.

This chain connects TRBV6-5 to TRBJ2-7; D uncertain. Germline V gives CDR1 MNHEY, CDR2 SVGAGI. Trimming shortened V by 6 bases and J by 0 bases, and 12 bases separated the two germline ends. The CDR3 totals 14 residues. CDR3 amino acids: CASRRKGLSYEQYF. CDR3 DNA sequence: TGTGCCAGCAGACGCAAGGGCCTCTCCTACGAGCAGTACTTC.

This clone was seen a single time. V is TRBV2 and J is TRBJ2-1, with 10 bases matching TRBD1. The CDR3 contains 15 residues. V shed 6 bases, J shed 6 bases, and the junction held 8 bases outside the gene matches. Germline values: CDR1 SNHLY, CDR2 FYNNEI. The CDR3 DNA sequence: TGTGCCAGCAGCGTCCGACAGGGGGCAGGCAATGAGCAGTTCTTC. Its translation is CASSVRQGAGNEQFF.

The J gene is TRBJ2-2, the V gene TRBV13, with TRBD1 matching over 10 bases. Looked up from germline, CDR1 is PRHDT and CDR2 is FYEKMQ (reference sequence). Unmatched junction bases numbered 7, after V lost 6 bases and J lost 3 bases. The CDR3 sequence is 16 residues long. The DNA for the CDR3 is TGTGCCAGCAGGCTCCGACAGGGGGCCGACACCGGGGAGCTGTTTTTT. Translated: CASRLRQGADTGELFF.

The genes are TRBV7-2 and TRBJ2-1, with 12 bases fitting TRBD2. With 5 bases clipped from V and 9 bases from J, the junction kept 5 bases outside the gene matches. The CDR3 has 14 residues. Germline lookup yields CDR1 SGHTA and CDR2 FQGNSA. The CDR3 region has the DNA TGTGCCAGCAGCACCGGGACTAGCGGGTTTGAGCAGTTCTTC. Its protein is CASSTGTSGFEQFF.

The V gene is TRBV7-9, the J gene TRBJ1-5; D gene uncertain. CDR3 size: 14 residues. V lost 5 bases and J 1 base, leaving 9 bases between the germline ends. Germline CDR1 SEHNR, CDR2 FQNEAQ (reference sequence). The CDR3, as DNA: TGTGCCAGCAGCACCCTTACAAGCAATCAGCCCCAGCATTTT. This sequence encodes CASSTLTSNQPQHF.

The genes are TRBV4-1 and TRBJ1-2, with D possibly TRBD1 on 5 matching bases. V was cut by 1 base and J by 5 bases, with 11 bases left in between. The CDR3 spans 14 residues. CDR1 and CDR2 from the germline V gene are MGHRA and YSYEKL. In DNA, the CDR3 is TGCGCCAGCAGCCAAGGCGGGGCGGGGTATGGCTACACCTTC. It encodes CASSQGGAGYGYTF.

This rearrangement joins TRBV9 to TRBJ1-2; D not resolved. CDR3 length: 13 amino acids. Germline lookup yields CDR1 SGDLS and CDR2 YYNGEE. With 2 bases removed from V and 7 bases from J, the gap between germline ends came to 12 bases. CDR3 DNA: TGTGCCAGCAGCGTTATGGGTGTCATTGGCTACACCTTC. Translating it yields CASSVMGVIGYTF.

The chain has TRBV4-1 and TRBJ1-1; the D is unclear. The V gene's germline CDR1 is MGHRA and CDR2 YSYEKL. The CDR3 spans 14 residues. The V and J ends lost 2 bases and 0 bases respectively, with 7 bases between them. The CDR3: CASSQQSLNTEAFF. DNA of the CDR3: TGCGCCAGCAGCCAACAGAGCTTGAACACTGAAGCTTTCTTT.